Here is one TCR beta chain with its context. Its specificity is not known. This record comes from a study of T cell responses to AZD1222 COVID-19 vaccine. Study results and caveats: The study reported that nearly half of spike-specific TCRs target unmutated variant regions. Without day 14 samples, only post-peak T cell repertoires were studied.

Sequenced by immunoSEQ multiplex PCR; TCRdb stores in-frame clones only, minus some. The sample yields 250,000 to 300,000 clones, 94% seen once. This CDR3 comprises 16 residues. Germline CDR1 SEHNR, CDR2 FQNEAQ (reference sequence). The V and J ends lost 5 bases and 3 bases, in that order; junction bases with no gene match: 11. The chain carries TRBV7-9 and TRBJ1-1; 8 nucleotides align to TRBD1. This specimen consisted of peripheral blood, obtained 28 days after the second AZD1222 dose. The source is an adult who received the AZD1222 COVID-19 vaccine. The CDR3 loop reads CASSDRDRIKDTEAFF. In DNA, the CDR3 is TGTGCCAGCAGCGACAGGGACAGGATCAAGGACACTGAAGCTTTCTTT.